Listed below are T cell receptor beta chains from one sample, sequenced in a study of Graves' ophthalmopathy and Graves' hyperthyroidism. From the multiplex PCR reads, TCRdb called clonotypes with MiXCR, one entry per CDR3 protein. This sample has over 650,000 distinct CDR3 sequences; about 41% occur once, and the top ten carry more than 3%. Source material: peripheral blood. The receptors derive from an adult man with Graves' ophthalmopathy. Each CDR3 is given with its conserved first and last residue. A D gene is named only where the DNA matches it firmly. Expanded clones are given a class, and other clones once, few, many or no size at all.

j_gene: TRBJ2-3
abundance: few
v_gene: TRBV7-9
d_gene: -
CDR3nt: TGTGCCAGCAGCTGGAAAGGGGGGGATACGCAGTATTTT
CDR3aa: CASSWKGGDTQYF

j_gene: TRBJ2-7
abundance: many
v_gene: TRBV24-1
d_gene: -
CDR3nt: TGTGCCACCAGTGATCGGTGGAAAACTTCCGTATACGAGCAGTACTTC
CDR3aa: CATSDRWKTSVYEQYF

j_gene: TRBJ2-3
abundance: -
v_gene: TRBV11-2
d_gene: TRBD1
CDR3nt: TGTGCCAGCAGCCGCGGACAGGGCACAGATACGCAGTATTTT
CDR3aa: CASSRGQGTDTQYF

j_gene: TRBJ2-7
abundance: many
v_gene: TRBV7-3
d_gene: -
CDR3nt: TGTGCCAGCAGCTTAGGAGGGATCTACGAGCAGTACTTC
CDR3aa: CASSLGGIYEQYF

j_gene: TRBJ2-7
abundance: -
v_gene: TRBV4-1
d_gene: -
CDR3nt: TGCGCCAGCAGCCAATCACCGCCTTCTGAGCAGTACTTC
CDR3aa: CASSQSPPSEQYF

j_gene: TRBJ2-5
abundance: -
v_gene: TRBV24-1
d_gene: -
CDR3nt: TGTGCCACCAGTGATCCCAGACAGAAAGAGACCCAGTACTTC
CDR3aa: CATSDPRQKETQYF

j_gene: TRBJ2-7
abundance: few
v_gene: TRBV12-3/TRBV12-4
d_gene: TRBD2
CDR3nt: TGTGCCAGCAGCCCCCTCCTAGCGGGAGTCGAGCAGTACTTC
CDR3aa: CASSPLLAGVEQYF

j_gene: TRBJ2-5
abundance: -
v_gene: TRBV15
d_gene: -
CDR3nt: TGTGCCACCAGCAGATTGTCGGGTGAGACCCAGTACTTC
CDR3aa: CATSRLSGETQYF

j_gene: TRBJ2-6
abundance: -
v_gene: TRBV6-1
d_gene: -
CDR3nt: TGTGCCAGCAATGCAGGGGTGTCTGGGGCCAACGTCCTGACTTTC
CDR3aa: CASNAGVSGANVLTF

j_gene: TRBJ2-5
abundance: once
v_gene: TRBV20-1
d_gene: -
CDR3nt: TGCAGTGCGACGGTAGGACAAGAGACCCAGTACTTC
CDR3aa: CSATVGQETQYF

j_gene: TRBJ2-1
abundance: -
v_gene: TRBV29-1
d_gene: -
CDR3nt: TGCAGCGTTGTCGCCGGGACCACGACCGACAATGAGCAGTTCTTC
CDR3aa: CSVVAGTTTDNEQFF